This T cell receptor (beta chain) stems from a study of CD8+CD57+ T cells in acquired aplastic anemia (dated 2018 in TCRdb). For context, the study as a whole: A mean of about 3.2 ug of DNA, ranging from about 0.19 to 30 ug, was extracted from sorted CD4+ and CD8+ cells. An average of around 10 million reads for CD4+ cells and roughly 11 million reads for CD8+ cells was obtained from healthy donor samples.

Genomic DNA served as template for TCR beta VDJ combination and CDR3 sequence profiling. An Illumina HiSeq 2000 was the platform used for TCR repertoire sequencing. The original pipeline was this. Repertoire assessment relied on Simpson's diversity index, CDR3 size and DJ length profiles, and TRBV/TRBJ rearrangement plots. The most abundant DNA sequence in the deep sequencing data was defined as the immunodominant clone. CDR3 amino acid sequences were checked for sharing between subjects and were compared against published repertoires and the VDJdb database. TCRdb reprocessing: public reads trimmed at Q25 with fastp, clones called with MiXCR, in-frame beta chains kept. Rows matching on CDR3 protein sequence are summarized as one entry with the most common DNA and genes. V and J calls and clone size were set by TCRdb, not the authors. The sample yields 150,000 to 200,000 distinct CDR3 sequences; around half were counted once. The top ten clones comprise 2.9% of the sample.

V is shortened by 2 bases, J by 4 bases, and the region joining them spans 17 bases. Inclusive of the bounding cysteine and phenylalanine, the CDR3 is 16 residues long. Only the CDR3 DNA is retained, 48 bases long and in frame from the first base. CDR1 MNHEY and CDR2 SVGEGT were looked up in the germline V gene. Study-wide findings and limitations: Roughly 29 CD8+ CDR3 sequences were found to be shared between patients and controls, but these sequences appeared to be highly expressed in patients and within the immunodominant clones of the patients. No significant difference in CD8+ Simpson's diversity was found between patients and healthy controls (P=0.060).

TCR repertoires of sorted CD4+ and CD8+ blood T cells from severe aplastic anemia patients and healthy subjects were deep-sequenced in the study. Ficoll-Paque density gradient centrifugation was used to isolate peripheral blood mononuclear cells. Before DNA was extracted, CD4+ and CD8+ T cells were sorted using either FACS or magnetic beads. This clonotype was counted once. Its antigen is not yet known. Base qualities were left out, and no much larger clone turns up one base away. Evidence from one read is weak. Input material: sorted CD4+, CD8+, or CD8+CD57+ T cells (not recorded which) from PBMCs. The source of this sequence is a human donor in good health. The V and J genes are TRBV6-2 or TRBV6-3 and TRBJ1-2; the D gene is possibly TRBD1, with 5 bases matching. CDR3 protein: CASSYTDGAKLYGYTF. The DNA reads TGTGCCAGCAGTTACACCGACGGGGCTAAACTCTATGGCTACACCTTC.